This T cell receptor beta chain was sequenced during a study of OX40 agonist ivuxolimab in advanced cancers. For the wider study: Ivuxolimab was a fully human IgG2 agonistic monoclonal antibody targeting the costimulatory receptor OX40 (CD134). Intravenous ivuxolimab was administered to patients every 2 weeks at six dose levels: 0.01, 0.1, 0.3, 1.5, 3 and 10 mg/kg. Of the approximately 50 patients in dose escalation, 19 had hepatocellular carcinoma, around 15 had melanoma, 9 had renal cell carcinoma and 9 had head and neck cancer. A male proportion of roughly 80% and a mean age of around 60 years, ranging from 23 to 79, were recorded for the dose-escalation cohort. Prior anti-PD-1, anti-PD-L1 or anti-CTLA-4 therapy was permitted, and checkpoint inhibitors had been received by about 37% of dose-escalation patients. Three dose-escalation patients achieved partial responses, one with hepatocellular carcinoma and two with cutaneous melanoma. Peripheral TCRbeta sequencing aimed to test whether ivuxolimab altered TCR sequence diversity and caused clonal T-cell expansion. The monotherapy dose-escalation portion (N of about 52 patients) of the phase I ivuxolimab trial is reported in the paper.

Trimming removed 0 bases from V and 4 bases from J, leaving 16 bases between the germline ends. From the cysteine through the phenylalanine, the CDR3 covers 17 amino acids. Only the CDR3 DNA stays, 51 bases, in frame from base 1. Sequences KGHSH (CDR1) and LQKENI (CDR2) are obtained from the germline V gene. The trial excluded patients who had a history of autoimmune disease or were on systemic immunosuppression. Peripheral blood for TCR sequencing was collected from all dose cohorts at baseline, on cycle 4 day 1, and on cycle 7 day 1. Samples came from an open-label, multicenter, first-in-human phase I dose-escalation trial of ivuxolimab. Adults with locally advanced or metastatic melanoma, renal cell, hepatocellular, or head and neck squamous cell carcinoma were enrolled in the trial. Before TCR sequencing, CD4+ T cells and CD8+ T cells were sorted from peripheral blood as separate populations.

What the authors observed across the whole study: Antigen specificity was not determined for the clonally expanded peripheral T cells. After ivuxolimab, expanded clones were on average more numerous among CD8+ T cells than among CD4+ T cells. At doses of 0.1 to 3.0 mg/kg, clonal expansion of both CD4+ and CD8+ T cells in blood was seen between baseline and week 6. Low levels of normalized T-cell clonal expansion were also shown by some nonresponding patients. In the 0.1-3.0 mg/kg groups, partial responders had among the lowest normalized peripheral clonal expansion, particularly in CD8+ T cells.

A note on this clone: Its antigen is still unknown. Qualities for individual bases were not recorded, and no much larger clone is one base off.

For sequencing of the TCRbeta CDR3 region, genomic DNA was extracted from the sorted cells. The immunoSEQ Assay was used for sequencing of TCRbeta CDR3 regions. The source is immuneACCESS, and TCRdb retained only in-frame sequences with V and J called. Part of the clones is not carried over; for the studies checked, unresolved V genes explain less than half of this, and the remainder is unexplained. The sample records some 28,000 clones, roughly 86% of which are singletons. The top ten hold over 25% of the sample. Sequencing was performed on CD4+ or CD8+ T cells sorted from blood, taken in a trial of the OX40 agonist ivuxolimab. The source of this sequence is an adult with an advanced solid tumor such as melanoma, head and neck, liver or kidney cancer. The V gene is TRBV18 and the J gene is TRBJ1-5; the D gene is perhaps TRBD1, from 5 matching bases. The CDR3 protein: CASSPPSRDRGNQPQHF. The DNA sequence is TGTGCCAGCTCACCACCGAGCAGGGACCGAGGGAATCAGCCCCAGCATTTT.